This TCR beta chain came from a study of immune cell composition in non-small cell lung cancer (dated by TCRdb to about 2017). Looking at the study overall: Histologic subtype, mainly lung adenocarcinoma or squamous cell carcinoma, was assigned on the basis of H&E together with p63, CK5, Napsin A and TTF-1 immunohistochemistry. TCR-beta sequencing from Adaptive Biotechnologies was done on a few dozen paired sets of NSCLC tumour and non-adjacent lung specimens and on roughly 24 tumour-only specimens. In supplementary cohort #1, which comprised around 10 lung adenocarcinoma cases, paired tumour/lung TCR-beta sequencing was performed and TIL populations were generated so that tumour reactivity could be assessed. The subtype comparisons left out several tumour specimens with TCR-beta data because those specimens were rare histological subtypes. The full study reports these points: Lung squamous cell carcinoma tumours had significantly higher Top 10 clone scores and productive clonality than lung adenocarcinoma tumours. Nearly half of NSCLC cases had tumour-associated clones >0.5%, found in 33% of adenocarcinomas compared with approximately 77% of squamous carcinomas. No significant correlation was found between smoking pack-years and tumour TCR-beta clonality. In roughly 10 adenocarcinoma cases, a strong correlation was found between maximal tumour-associated clone frequency and TIL tumour reactivity, whereas no such correlation was found between overall clonality and TIL tumour reactivity. The reactivity cohort was only approximately nine cases, and tumour-reactive clones were not shown to share sequences with the dominant in vivo tumour-associated clones.

As concerns this clone: Which antigen it targets is not known. No qualities accompany the bases; no much larger clone lies one base away.

A two-step multiplex PCR amplified TCR-beta CDR3 regions from genomic DNA, and the second step of the PCR added Illumina-compatible adaptors. As a commercial immunoSEQ service, TCR-beta immunosequencing was carried out on an Illumina platform. Regarding the original processing steps: Two measures summarised the repertoires: productive clonality, and Top 10 Clones, meaning the percentage of T-cell templates coming from the ten most frequent sequences. Values of productive clonality ranged from 0 to 1, with a monoclonal population indicated by a value of 1. Using log10 scatter plots, tumour-associated clones were identified as sequences that made up at least 0.1% of tumour T-cell templates yet were absent from the matched non-adjacent lung. Student's t-tests were used for two-group comparisons, ANOVA was used for stages, and linear regression was used for relationships, with analyses conducted in GraphPad Prism7 and R. TCRdb mirrors the immuneACCESS table, restricted to in-frame sequences. Some clones are absent from its copies; in checked studies, under half trace to an unresolved V gene, and the reason for the others is unknown. V and J calls and clone size follow that table, whereas D and trimming were derived from the DNA. The sample includes about 940 clones, with around 80% observed a single time. The ten largest make up 9.5% to 13% of the sample.

Genomic DNA was isolated with the QIAamp DNA kit from frozen aliquots of single-cell suspensions that had not been sorted. The tumour samples consisted of non-small cell lung cancer tissue that had been surgically resected. Tissues were received within 2 hours of resection and processed immediately into single-cell suspensions. Tissue was mechanically dissociated and enzymatically digested with DNase I, collagenase I and hyaluronidase for around 27 minutes at 37 °C, then filtered and RBC-lysed. From the germline V gene, CDR1 is ENHRY and CDR2 is SYGVKD. The CDR3 starts with the cysteine, ends with the phenylalanine, and has 15 residues. Kept here is only the CDR3 DNA, which spans 45 bases and is read in frame from base 1. V is trimmed back by 11 bases and J by 4 bases, and the junction contains 14 bases that no gene match accounts for.

The material sequenced was lung tumor tissue. The chain joins TRBV10-3 to TRBJ2-5; 9 junctional bases match TRBD1. The sequence came from a human donor with non-small cell lung cancer. For the CDR3, the sequence is CASGMGTGKGETQYF. At the DNA level, the sequence is TGTGCCTCCGGAATGGGGACAGGGAAGGGAGAGACCCAGTACTTC.